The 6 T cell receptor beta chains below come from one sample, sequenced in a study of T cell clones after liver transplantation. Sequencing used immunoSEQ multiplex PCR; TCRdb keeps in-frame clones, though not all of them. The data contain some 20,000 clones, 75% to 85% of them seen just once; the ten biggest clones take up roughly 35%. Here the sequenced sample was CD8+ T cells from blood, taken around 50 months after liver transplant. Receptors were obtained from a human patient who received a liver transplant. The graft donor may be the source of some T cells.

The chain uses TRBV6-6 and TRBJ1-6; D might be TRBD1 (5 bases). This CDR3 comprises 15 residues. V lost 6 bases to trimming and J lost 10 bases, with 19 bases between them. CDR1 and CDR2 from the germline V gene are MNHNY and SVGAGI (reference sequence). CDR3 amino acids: CASSRSVGAGSPLHF. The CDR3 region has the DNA TGTGCCAGCAGCCGGAGCGTCGGGGCAGGATCACCCCTCCACTTT.

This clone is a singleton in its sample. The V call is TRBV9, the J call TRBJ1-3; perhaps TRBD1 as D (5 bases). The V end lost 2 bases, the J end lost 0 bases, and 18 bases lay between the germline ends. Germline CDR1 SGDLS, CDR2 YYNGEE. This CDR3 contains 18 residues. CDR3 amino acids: CASSVNEPQVSSGNTIYF. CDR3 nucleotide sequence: TGTGCCAGCAGCGTGAACGAACCACAGGTCAGCTCTGGAAACACCATATATTTT.

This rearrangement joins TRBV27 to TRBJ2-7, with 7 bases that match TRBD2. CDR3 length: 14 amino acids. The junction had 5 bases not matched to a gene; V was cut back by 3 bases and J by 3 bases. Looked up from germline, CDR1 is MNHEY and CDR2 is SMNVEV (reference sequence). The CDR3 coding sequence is TGTGCCAGCAGTTTGAGGGGAGGGAGCTACGAGCAGTACTTC. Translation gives CASSLRGGSYEQYF.

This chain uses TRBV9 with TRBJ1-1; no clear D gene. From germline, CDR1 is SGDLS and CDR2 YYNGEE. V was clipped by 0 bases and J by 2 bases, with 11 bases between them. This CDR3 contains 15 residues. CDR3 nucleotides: TGTGCCAGCAGCGTAGAGGGAGCTACCAACACTGAAGCTTTCTTT. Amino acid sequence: CASSVEGATNTEAFF.

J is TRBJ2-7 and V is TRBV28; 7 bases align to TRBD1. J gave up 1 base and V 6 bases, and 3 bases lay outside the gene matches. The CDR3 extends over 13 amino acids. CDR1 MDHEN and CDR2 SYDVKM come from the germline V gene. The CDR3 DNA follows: TGTGCCAGCAGAGGGACAGTTTCCTACGAGCAGTACTTC. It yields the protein CASRGTVSYEQYF.

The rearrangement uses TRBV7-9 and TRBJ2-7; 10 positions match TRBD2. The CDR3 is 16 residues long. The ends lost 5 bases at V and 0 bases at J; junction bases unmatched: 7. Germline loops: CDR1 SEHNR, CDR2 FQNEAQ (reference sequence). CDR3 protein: CASSVKLAGYSYEQYF. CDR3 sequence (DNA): TGTGCCAGCAGCGTAAAACTAGCGGGGTACTCCTACGAGCAGTACTTC.